A single sample gave rise to the 17 T cell receptor beta chains below, sequenced in a study of T-cell reconstitution after alpha-beta-depleted transplantation in children. Researchers prepared the TCRbeta library using unique molecular identifiers, the study reports. TCRdb reprocessed the PCR reads with MiXCR, giving one entry per CDR3 protein. In the table there are approximately 230,000 distinct CDR3 sequences, under 30% of which are singletons. The sequencing here drew on PBMCs, mostly from graft donor cells, taken 360 days after TCRalphabeta/CD19-depleted stem cell transplant. These receptors all stem from a female patient aged 2-9 years who had a stem cell transplant for congenital amegakaryocytic thrombocytopenia, so the T cells may come from the graft donor.

The rearrangement links TRBV4-3 to TRBJ2-3; the D call may be TRBD1 or TRBD2 (5 bases each). Trimming pared 1 base from V and 0 bases from J, leaving 14 bases between. This CDR3 is built from 17 residues. The germline gives CDR1 LGHNA, CDR2 YSLEER. CDR3 sequence: CASSQGGPIVSTDTQYF. The DNA for the CDR3 is TGCGCCAGCAGCCAAGGGGGACCTATAGTGAGCACAGATACGCAGTATTTT.

The rearrangement uses TRBV28 and TRBJ2-3; D unresolved. Germline lookup yields CDR1 MDHEN and CDR2 SYDVKM. V shed 3 bases and J shed 0 bases, with 10 bases lying between them. The CDR3 has 15 amino acids. CDR3 DNA sequence: TGTGCCAGCAGTTTCCTGGCAGGTAGCACAGATACGCAGTATTTT. Translating gives CASSFLAGSTDTQYF.

The chain couples TRBV6-5 to TRBJ2-5; D is possibly TRBD1 or TRBD2 (7 bases each). V lost 2 bases and J lost 6, with 13 bases in between. The germline CDR1 and CDR2 sequences are MNHEY and SVGAGI. This CDR3 is 14 amino acids long. The CDR3 DNA is TGTGCCAGCAGTTACGTGGGGAGGGGGCAGACCCAGTACTTC. It is translated as CASSYVGRGQTQYF.

The chain recombines TRBV11-2 with TRBJ2-2; no clear D gene. The V end lost 7 bases, the J end lost 4 bases, and 13 bases lay between the germline ends. The CDR3 covers 14 residues. The V gene's germline CDR1 is SGHAT and CDR2 FQNNGV. As DNA, the CDR3 is TGTGCCAGCATGGAAAGGTTCGCCACCGGGGAGCTGTTTTTT. This encodes CASMERFATGELFF. The full variable domain, with the rest looked up from reference TRBV11-2 and TRBJ2-2, is EAGVAQSPRYKIIEKRQSVAFWCNPISGHATLYWYQQILGQGPKLLIQFQNNGVVDDSQLPKDRFSAERLKGVDSTLKIQPAKLEDSAVYLCASMERFATGELFFGEGSRLTVL.

The sample holds a few counts of this clonotype. This chain uses TRBV12-3 or TRBV12-4 with TRBJ1-5; D is unresolved. This CDR3 comprises 14 residues. V was trimmed by 1 base and J by 2 bases, leaving 6 bases between them. The CDR3 DNA reads TGTGCCAGCAGTTTAGACCCGGGCAATCAGCCCCAGCATTTT. Translated, it gives CASSLDPGNQPQHF.

V and J are TRBV11-2 and TRBJ2-6; 9 nucleotides match TRBD1. Germline CDR1 SGHAT, CDR2 FQNNGV. The J segment lost 0 bases and the V segment lost 4 bases, leaving 7 bases of the junction unmatched. This CDR3 is built from 18 residues. This CDR3 reads CASSSGTGSFSGANVLTF. CDR3 in DNA: TGTGCCAGCAGCTCCGGGACAGGGTCATTCTCTGGGGCCAACGTCCTGACTTTC. The full variable domain, its missing parts supplied by reference TRBV11-2 and TRBJ2-6, is EAGVAQSPRYKIIEKRQSVAFWCNPISGHATLYWYQQILGQGPKLLIQFQNNGVVDDSQLPKDRFSAERLKGVDSTLKIQPAKLEDSAVYLCASSSGTGSFSGANVLTFGAGSRLTVL.

This clonotype was counted a single time. V and J are TRBV5-1 and TRBJ2-3; tentatively, D is TRBD2 (5 bases). CDR1 and CDR2 (germline): SGHRS, YFSETQ. The V end was cut by 4 bases, the J end by 2 bases, with 14 bases between. The CDR3 consists of 15 residues. The CDR3 reads CASSAVRRDTDTQYF. For the CDR3, the DNA is TGCGCCAGCAGCGCCGTTCGCCGGGACACAGATACGCAGTATTTT.

The genes are TRBV20-1 and TRBJ2-2; TRBD2 might be the D (7 bases). Germline values: CDR1 DFQATT, CDR2 SNEGSKA (reference sequence). The CDR3 is made up of 15 amino acids. V lost 4 bases and J 7 bases, leaving 19 bases between the germline ends. CDR3 sequence (DNA): TGCAGTGCTACAGAGGGGGAGGGCCGTGGCGGGGAGCTGTTTTTT. Its protein is CSATEGEGRGGELFF.

This chain uses TRBV5-1 with TRBJ2-7, with 10 bases that match TRBD2. The CDR3 contains 16 residues. Germline V gene sequence: CDR1 SGHRS, CDR2 YFSETQ. Trimming removed 2 bases from V and 3 bases from J; junction bases left unmatched: 8. CDR3 nucleotide sequence: TGCGCCAGCAGCTTTAGCGGGGGGCCTCAAGACTACGAGCAGTACTTC. This sequence encodes CASSFSGGPQDYEQYF.

The chain links TRBV12-3 or TRBV12-4 to TRBJ1-4; D is unclear. This CDR3 spans 14 amino acids. Trimming removed 7 bases at V and 1 base at J, with 10 bases between. As DNA, the CDR3 is TGTGCCAGCAAGAGGGATGAAACTAATGAAAAACTGTTTTTT. This gives the protein CASKRDETNEKLFF.

This clonotype was picked up many times. The chain combines TRBV29-1 with TRBJ2-1, with 9 bases matching TRBD1. Germline loops: CDR1 SQVTM, CDR2 ANQGSEA. This CDR3 region has 14 residues. V shed 5 bases and J 4 bases; nucleotides not matched to a gene: 6. Here the CDR3 reads CSVTDRGTYNEQFF. The CDR3 DNA reads as TGCAGCGTTACTGACAGGGGGACGTACAATGAGCAGTTCTTC.

This clonotype was observed a few times. This chain connects TRBV6-5 to TRBJ2-1; no clear D gene. The CDR3 consists of 12 residues. V was cut by 2 bases and J by 6 bases, with 5 bases left in between. CDR1 is MNHEY, CDR2 SVGAGI, per germline. The chain's CDR3 is CASSYNRNEQFF. CDR3 bases: TGTGCCAGCAGTTACAATCGCAATGAGCAGTTCTTC.

This sequence joins TRBV7-2 and TRBJ2-3; D unclear. Per germline, CDR1 SGHTA and CDR2 FQGNSA. V lost 2 bases to trimming and J lost 6 bases, with 6 bases between them. This CDR3 contains 12 residues. CDR3 region: CASSLPMDTQYF. CDR3 in DNA: TGTGCCAGCAGCTTACCGATGGATACGCAGTATTTT.

The chain recombines TRBV12-3 or TRBV12-4 with TRBJ1-2; D perhaps matches TRBD1 (5 bases). With 5 bases removed from V and 1 base from J, the gap between germline ends came to 11 bases. This CDR3 has 14 residues. The CDR3 is CASSIWTNNYGYTF. For the CDR3, the DNA is TGTGCCAGCAGTATTTGGACAAATAACTATGGCTACACCTTC.

J is TRBJ2-5 and V is TRBV12-3 or TRBV12-4, with TRBD2 matching 7 bases. J was trimmed by 5 bases and V by 1 base; bases with no gene match: 1. CDR3 size: 13 residues. CDR3 DNA sequence: TGTGCCAGCAGTTTAGTGGGGGGGGAGACCCAGTACTTC. It codes for CASSLVGGETQYF.

The chain is built from TRBV20-1 and TRBJ2-3; D unresolved. CDR1 is DFQATT and CDR2 is SNEGSKA in the germline V gene (reference sequence). V lost 6 bases to trimming and J lost 0 bases, with 13 bases between them. This CDR3 spans 14 amino acids. In DNA, the CDR3 is TGCAGTGCCCAAGCTTTCATTAGCACAGATACGCAGTATTTT. Its protein product is CSAQAFISTDTQYF.

Only a few counts were recorded for this clonotype. This sequence joins TRBV5-1 and TRBJ2-7; D is perhaps TRBD2 (7 bases). This CDR3 contains 13 residues. V was cut by 5 bases and J by 4 bases, with 13 bases left in between. Germline-derived CDR1 and CDR2 are SGHRS and YFSETQ. The CDR3 region is CASSHGGLYEQYF. In DNA, the CDR3 is TGCGCCAGCAGTCACGGGGGGCTATACGAGCAGTACTTC.